Here is one T cell receptor beta chain with its context. This record belongs to a study of blood T cell repertoires in COVID-19. Looking at the study overall: Samples of COVID-19 (acute and convalescent) were obtained from the United States, Italy and Spain.

How the authors handled the data: Amplification of reference gene primers provided the estimated nucleated cell counts. Clones were read by immunoSEQ multiplex PCR, and TCRdb kept only the in-frame ones, dropping some. The D gene and trimming were derived from the DNA, and the V and J assignments and clone size from that table. In the table there are under 25,000 clones, about nine tenths of which are singletons. V shed 2 bases and J shed 2 bases, with 12 bases lying between them. Germline V gene lookup returns CDR1 SGHTA and CDR2 FQGTGA. The CDR3 has 15 residues. V and J are TRBV7-3 and TRBJ1-1; D is unclear. Sequencing was carried out using peripheral blood. The TCR was taken from a woman aged 70-85 years with active COVID-19. Here the CDR3 DNA reads TGTGCCAGCAGCTTATCAAACAGAGTAAACACTGAAGCTTTCTTT. Its translation is CASSLSNRVNTEAFF.